This T cell receptor (beta chain) was sequenced in a study of blood T cells in healthy people across ages. Overall study: About one barcoded beta molecule per two T cells came from capture by template switching.

It was with a sample-barcoded 5' primer and a J-beta primer mix that a second PCR of about 7 to 12 cycles was run. From the 5' RACE reads, TCRdb called clonotypes with MiXCR, one entry per CDR3 protein. The sample shows approximately 1.5 million distinct CDR3 sequences, 40% to 45% of them seen only once. Each of the donors had approximately 10 milliliters of peripheral blood drawn into EDTA-treated Vacutainer tubes. The V gene's germline CDR1 is MNHEY and CDR2 SVGEGT. Trimming removed 7 bases at V and 0 bases at J, with 13 bases between. CDR3 length: 14 amino acids. Material: blood. The gene calls are TRBV6-2 or TRBV6-3 and TRBJ2-7; perhaps D is TRBD1 or TRBD2 (6 bases each). This TCR was sampled from a woman aged 18-29 years in good health. The DNA of the CDR3 is TGTGCCAGCACTCTGGAGGGACACTCCTACGAGCAGTACTTC. Its protein is CASTLEGHSYEQYF.